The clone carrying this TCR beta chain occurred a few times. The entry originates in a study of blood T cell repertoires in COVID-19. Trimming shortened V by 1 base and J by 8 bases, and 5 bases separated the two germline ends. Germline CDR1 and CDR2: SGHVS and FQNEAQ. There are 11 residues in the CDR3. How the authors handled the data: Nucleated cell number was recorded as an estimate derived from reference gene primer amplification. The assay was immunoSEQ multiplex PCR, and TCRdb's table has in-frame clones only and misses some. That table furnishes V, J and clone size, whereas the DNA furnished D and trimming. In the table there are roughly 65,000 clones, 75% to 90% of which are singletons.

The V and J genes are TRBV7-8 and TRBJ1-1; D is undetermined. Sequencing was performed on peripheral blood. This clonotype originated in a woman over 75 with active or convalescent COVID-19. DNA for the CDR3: TGTGCCAGCAGCTTAGAGCCGGAAGCTTTCTTT. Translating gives CASSLEPEAFF. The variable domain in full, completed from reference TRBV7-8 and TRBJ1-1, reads GAGVSQSPRYKVAKRGQDVALRCDPISGHVSLFWYQQALGQGPEFLTYFQNEAQLDKSGLPSDRFFAERPEGSVSTLKIQRTQQEDSAVYLCASSLEPEAFFGQGTRLTVV.